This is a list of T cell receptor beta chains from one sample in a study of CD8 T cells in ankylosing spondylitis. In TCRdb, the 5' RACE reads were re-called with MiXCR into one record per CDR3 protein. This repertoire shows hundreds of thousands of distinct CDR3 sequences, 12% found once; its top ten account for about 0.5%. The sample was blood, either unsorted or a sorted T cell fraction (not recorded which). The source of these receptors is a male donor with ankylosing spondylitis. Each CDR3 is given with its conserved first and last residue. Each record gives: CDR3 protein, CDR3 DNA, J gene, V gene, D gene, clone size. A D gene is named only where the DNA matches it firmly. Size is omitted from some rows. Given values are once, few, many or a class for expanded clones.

CASSPSQTIYEQYF,TGTGCCAGCTCACCGTCACAGACGATCTACGAGCAGTACTTC,TRBJ2-7,TRBV18,.,.
CASSLGAGIEDTQYF,TGTGCCAGCAGCTTAGGGGCAGGGATCGAAGATACGCAGTATTTT,TRBJ2-3,TRBV11-1,.,many
CSAEPGHKNYGYTF,TGCAGTGCTGAACCGGGACACAAGAACTATGGCTACACCTTC,TRBJ1-2,TRBV20-1,.,few
CSARVRVTYEQYF,TGCAGTGCTAGAGTTAGGGTAACCTACGAGCAGTACTTC,TRBJ2-7,TRBV20-1,.,few
CASSQDPQVASTGELFF,TGCGCCAGCAGCCAAGATCCGCAGGTCGCCAGCACCGGGGAGCTGTTTTTT,TRBJ2-2,TRBV4-3,.,.
CSVAGVGQPQHF,TGCAGCGTTGCTGGGGTCGGTCAGCCCCAGCATTTT,TRBJ1-5,TRBV29-1,.,many
CSLADRDYNEQFF,TGCAGTTTAGCGGATAGAGACTACAATGAGCAGTTCTTC,TRBJ2-1,TRBV29-1,.,many
CATSRVGGASSYEQYF,TGTGCCACCAGCAGGGTGGGTGGGGCAAGCTCCTACGAGCAGTACTTC,TRBJ2-7,TRBV15,.,.
CSASNTGTANTEAFF,TGCAGTGCTTCTAATACAGGGACGGCGAACACTGAAGCTTTCTTT,TRBJ1-1,TRBV20-1,.,few
CASFIAGGYTGELFF,TGCGCCAGCTTCATAGCGGGAGGGTACACCGGGGAGCTGTTTTTT,TRBJ2-2,TRBV10-2,TRBD2,few
CSARRAFRDTEAFF,TGCAGTGCTAGACGGGCGTTCAGGGACACTGAAGCTTTCTTT,TRBJ1-1,TRBV20-1,.,few
CASSLARTSGGPGYTRSYNEQFF,TGTGCCAGCAGCTTAGCGAGGACTAGCGGGGGACCTGGATATACCCGCTCCTACAATGAGCAGTTCTTC,TRBJ2-1,TRBV7-6,TRBD2,few
CASSERVFSGRTHNEQFF,TGTGCCAGCAGTGAAAGGGTCTTTAGCGGGAGAACTCACAATGAGCAGTTCTTC,TRBJ2-1,TRBV25-1,TRBD2,.
CASSEGRPSYQPQHF,TGTGCCAGCAGTGAGGGCAGGCCTTCCTATCAGCCCCAGCATTTT,TRBJ1-5,TRBV6-1,.,.
CASKRTWAGLSLFTYEQYF,TGTGCCAGCAAACGTACCTGGGCAGGGCTTTCTCTTTTTACCTACGAGCAGTACTTC,TRBJ2-7,TRBV6-1,.,few
CSVESGVDEQYF,TGCAGCGTTGAATCAGGAGTGGACGAGCAGTACTTC,TRBJ2-7,TRBV29-1,.,many
CASSTRTGNQPEHF,TGTGCCAGCAGTACCAGGACAGGCAATCAGCCCGAGCATTTT,TRBJ1-5,TRBV6-2/TRBV6-3,TRBD1,.
CASGSNSGMRFF,TGTGCCAGCGGGAGTAATTCGGGAATGCGGTTCTTC,TRBJ2-1,TRBV6-6,.,few
CASSWSLAVNTGELFF,TGTGCCAGCAGCTGGTCCCTAGCGGTGAACACCGGGGAGCTGTTTTTT,TRBJ2-2,TRBV6-2/TRBV6-3,TRBD2,many
CSATPGEGGSEQYF,TGCAGTGCTACCCCGGGAGAAGGGGGGAGCGAGCAGTACTTC,TRBJ2-7,TRBV20-1,.,.
CAIRPGRMDQETQYF,TGTGCCATCAGGCCGGGACGGATGGACCAAGAGACCCAGTACTTC,TRBJ2-5,TRBV10-3,.,.
CASSLRGYEKLFF,TGTGCCAGCAGTTTGAGGGGGTATGAAAAACTGTTTTTT,TRBJ1-4,TRBV27,.,few
CASSKHGEKLFF,TGTGCCAGCAGCAAACATGGAGAAAAACTGTTTTTT,TRBJ1-4,TRBV7-9,.,few
CSVEQEANYGYTF,TGCAGTGTAGAACAAGAAGCTAACTATGGCTACACCTTC,TRBJ1-2,TRBV20-1,.,few
CASSHLLGGSFANTGELFF,TGTGCCAGCAGCCACCTATTGGGGGGGTCCTTTGCGAACACCGGGGAGCTGTTTTTT,TRBJ2-2,TRBV4-2,TRBD2,few
CSAWGAGPGETQYF,TGCAGTGCTTGGGGGGCGGGGCCAGGAGAGACCCAGTACTTC,TRBJ2-5,TRBV20-1,.,few
CASSEGRGVIQPQHF,TGTGCCAGCAGTGAGGGCAGGGGAGTAATCCAGCCCCAGCATTTT,TRBJ1-5,TRBV2,.,.
CASSVLAGSTDTQYF,TGCGCCAGCAGTGTGCTAGCGGGCAGCACAGATACGCAGTATTTT,TRBJ2-3,TRBV10-2,TRBD2,few
CASSQIPSGRGTDTQYF,TGTGCCAGCAGCCAAATCCCTAGCGGGAGAGGTACAGATACGCAGTATTTT,TRBJ2-3,TRBV4-2,TRBD2,.
CASSLGGTSADTQYF,TGCGCCAGCAGCTTGGGGGGGACTAGCGCAGATACGCAGTATTTT,TRBJ2-3,TRBV5-1,TRBD2,.
CASSLGFGRGNTGELFF,TGTGCCAGCAGCTTAGGCTTCGGCAGGGGGAACACCGGGGAGCTGTTTTTT,TRBJ2-2,TRBV11-3,.,few
CASRLGPTDQETQYF,TGCGCCAGCAGACTCGGACCGACGGACCAAGAGACCCAGTACTTC,TRBJ2-5,TRBV5-1,.,few
CASSLTGNFHNEQFF,TGTGCCAGCAGTTTGACAGGGAATTTCCACAATGAGCAGTTCTTC,TRBJ2-1,TRBV6-5,TRBD1,many
CASSQDIGQGGNEQFF,TGCGCCAGCAGCCAAGATATCGGACAGGGGGGGAATGAGCAGTTCTTC,TRBJ2-1,TRBV4-3,TRBD1,few
CAAASTYEQYF,TGTGCCGCGGCAAGCACCTACGAGCAGTACTTC,TRBJ2-7,TRBV10-3,.,few
CASSLSVGTYEQYF,TGTGCCAGCAGCTTAAGTGTCGGAACCTACGAGCAGTACTTC,TRBJ2-7,TRBV7-2,.,many
CSVESGRYDGYTF,TGCAGCGTTGAATCCGGGAGGTACGATGGCTACACCTTC,TRBJ1-2,TRBV29-1,.,.
CAISEVIQETQYF,TGTGCCATCAGTGAGGTGATCCAAGAGACCCAGTACTTC,TRBJ2-5,TRBV10-3,.,.
CSATLRLGQYF,TGCAGTGCTACCCTCCGACTAGGGCAGTACTTC,TRBJ2-7,TRBV20-1,.,.
CASRLPGPRADTEAFF,TGTGCCAGCAGGTTACCTGGCCCCAGGGCGGACACTGAAGCTTTCTTT,TRBJ1-1,TRBV28,.,few
CSATSSTHPAGELFF,TGCAGTGCTACCTCTAGCACACACCCAGCCGGGGAGCTGTTTTTT,TRBJ2-2,TRBV20-1,.,many
CSASWSPSYEQYF,TGCAGTGCTAGTTGGTCCCCCTCCTACGAGCAGTACTTC,TRBJ2-7,TRBV20-1,.,.
CSAREGQFQETQYF,TGCAGTGCTAGAGAAGGACAGTTCCAAGAGACCCAGTACTTC,TRBJ2-5,TRBV20-1,.,.
CSAGTSGGTGELFF,TGCAGTGCCGGGACTAGCGGGGGAACCGGGGAGCTGTTTTTT,TRBJ2-2,TRBV20-1,TRBD2,few
CASSLVAGRQFF,TGTGCCAGCAGCTTGGTAGCGGGACGGCAGTTCTTC,TRBJ2-1,TRBV7-2,TRBD2,.
CASSPLSLAAGSSYEQYF,TGTGCCAGCAGTCCCCTCTCCTTAGCAGCGGGAAGCTCCTACGAGCAGTACTTC,TRBJ2-7,TRBV27,TRBD2,.
CASSPRTGSVEQYF,TGTGCCAGCAGCCCACGGACAGGGTCGGTCGAGCAGTACTTC,TRBJ2-7,TRBV7-2,TRBD1,.
CASSQVSLAGNSNEQFF,TGCGCCAGCAGCCAAGTTTCGCTAGCGGGAAATTCGAATGAGCAGTTCTTC,TRBJ2-1,TRBV4-1,TRBD2,few
CASSTDRGQRVGELFF,TGTGCCAGCAGTACCGACAGGGGCCAACGAGTCGGGGAGCTGTTTTTT,TRBJ2-2,TRBV6-2/TRBV6-3,TRBD1,once